The subject of this entry is one T cell receptor beta chain. These data belong to a study of T cell responses to AZD1222 COVID-19 vaccine. TCRdb's table, derived via immunoSEQ multiplex PCR, lists solely in-frame clones and lacks some. This sample has over 85,000 clones, with around 80% found just once. This CDR3 contains 13 residues. Between the trimmed V and J ends, which lost 2 bases and 7 bases, there was a span of 9 bases. Germline-derived CDR1 and CDR2 are MDHEN and SYDVKM. This sample comprised peripheral blood, obtained on day 0 of AZD1222 vaccination. V gene TRBV28 combines with J gene TRBJ2-1; no clear D. The receptor was isolated from an adult in good health. The CDR3 coding sequence is TGTGCCAGCAGTTTAAGAGTCAGGAATGAGCAGTTCTTC. Residues: CASSLRVRNEQFF.